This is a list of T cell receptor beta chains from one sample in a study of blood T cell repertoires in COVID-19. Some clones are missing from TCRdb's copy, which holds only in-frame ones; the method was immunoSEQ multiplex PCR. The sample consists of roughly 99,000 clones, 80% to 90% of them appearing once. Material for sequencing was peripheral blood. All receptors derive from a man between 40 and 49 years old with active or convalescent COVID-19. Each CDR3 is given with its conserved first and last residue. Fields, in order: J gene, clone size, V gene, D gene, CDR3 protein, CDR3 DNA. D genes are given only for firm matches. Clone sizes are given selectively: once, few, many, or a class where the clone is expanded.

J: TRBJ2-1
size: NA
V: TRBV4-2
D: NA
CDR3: CASSQVTVLVNEQFF
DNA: TGTGCCAGCAGCCAAGTCACTGTCCTAGTTAATGAGCAGTTCTTC

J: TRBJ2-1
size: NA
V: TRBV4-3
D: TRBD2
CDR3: CASSLQREASYNEQFF
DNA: TGCGCCAGCAGCCTACAGCGGGAGGCCTCTTACAATGAGCAGTTCTTC

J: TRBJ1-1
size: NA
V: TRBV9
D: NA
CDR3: CASSVDEAWNTEAFF
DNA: TGTGCCAGCAGCGTAGACGAGGCCTGGAACACTGAAGCTTTCTTT

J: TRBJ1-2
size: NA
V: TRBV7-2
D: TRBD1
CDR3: CASSPNRGDGYTF
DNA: TGTGCCAGCAGTCCAAACAGGGGGGATGGCTACACCTTC

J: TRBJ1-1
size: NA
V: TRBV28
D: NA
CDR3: CASNPVGGEEDTEAFF
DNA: TGTGCCAGCAACCCGGTGGGCGGGGAAGAAGACACTGAAGCTTTCTTT

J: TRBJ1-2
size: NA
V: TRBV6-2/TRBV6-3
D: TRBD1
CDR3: CASSYGTQGAYGYTF
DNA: TGTGCCAGCAGTTACGGGACGCAGGGGGCCTATGGCTACACCTTC

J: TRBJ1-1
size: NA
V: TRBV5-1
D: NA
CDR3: CASSLGSGGTEAFF
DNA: TGCGCCAGCAGCTTGGGGTCGGGAGGCACTGAAGCTTTCTTT

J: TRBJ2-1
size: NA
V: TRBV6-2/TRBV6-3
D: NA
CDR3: CASSPFGATSKWEQFF
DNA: TGTGCCAGCAGCCCCTTTGGGGCCACCTCCAAGTGGGAGCAGTTCTTC

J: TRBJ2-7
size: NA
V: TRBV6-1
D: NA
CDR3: CASSDSGDYEQYF
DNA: TGTGCCAGCAGTGACAGTGGTGACTACGAGCAGTACTTC

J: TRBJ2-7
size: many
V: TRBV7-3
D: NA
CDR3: CASSPGSGSYEQYF
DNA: TGTGCCAGCAGCCCAGGTAGCGGCTCCTACGAGCAGTACTTC

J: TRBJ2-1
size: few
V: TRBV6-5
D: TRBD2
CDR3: CASSYSGLAGAEQFF
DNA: TGTGCCAGCAGTTACTCCGGACTAGCGGGAGCTGAGCAGTTCTTC

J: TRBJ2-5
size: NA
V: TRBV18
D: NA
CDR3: CASSPVGDQETQYF
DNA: TGTGCCAGCTCACCGGTCGGGGACCAAGAGACCCAGTACTTC

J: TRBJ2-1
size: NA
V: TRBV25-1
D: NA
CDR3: CASSGYLSSYNEQFF
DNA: TGTGCCAGCAGTGGGTACTTGAGCTCCTACAATGAGCAGTTCTTC

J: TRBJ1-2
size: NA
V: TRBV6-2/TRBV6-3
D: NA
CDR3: CASSRQAGANYGYTF
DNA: TGTGCCAGCAGCCGCCAGGCCGGGGCTAACTATGGCTACACCTTC

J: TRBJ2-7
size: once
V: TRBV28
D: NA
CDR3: CASSLTGGDYEQYF
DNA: TGTGCCAGCAGTTTAACCGGGGGTGACTACGAGCAGTACTTC

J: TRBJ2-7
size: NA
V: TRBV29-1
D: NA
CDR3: CSVRDFSYEQYF
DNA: TGCAGCGTTAGGGACTTCTCCTACGAGCAGTACTTC

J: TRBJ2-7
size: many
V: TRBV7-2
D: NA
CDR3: CASSLSITREQYF
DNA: TGTGCCAGCAGCTTATCTATTACCCGGGAGCAGTACTTC

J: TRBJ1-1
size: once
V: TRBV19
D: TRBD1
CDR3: CASSKQGGTEAFF
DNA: TGTGCCAGTAGTAAACAGGGGGGCACTGAAGCTTTCTTT

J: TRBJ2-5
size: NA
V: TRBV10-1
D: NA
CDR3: CASSGRGQETQYF
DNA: TGCGCCAGCAGCGGACGGGGCCAAGAGACCCAGTACTTC

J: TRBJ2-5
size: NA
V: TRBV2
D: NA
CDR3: CASSEGGLLRAQYF
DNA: TGTGCCAGCAGTGAAGGGGGCCTACTTCGGGCCCAGTACTTC

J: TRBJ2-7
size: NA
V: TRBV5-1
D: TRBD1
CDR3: CASNLQGANEQYF
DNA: TGCGCCAGCAACTTACAGGGGGCTAACGAGCAGTACTTC

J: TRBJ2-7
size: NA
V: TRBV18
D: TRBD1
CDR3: CASSLGQGGYEQYF
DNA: TGTGCCAGCTCACTGGGACAGGGTGGTTACGAGCAGTACTTC

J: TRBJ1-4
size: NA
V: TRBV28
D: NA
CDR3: CASSLPGEKLFF
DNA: TGTGCCAGCAGTTTACCGGGGGAAAAACTGTTTTTT

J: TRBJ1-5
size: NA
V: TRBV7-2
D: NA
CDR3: CASSLHRNQPQHF
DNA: TGTGCCAGCAGCTTACACAGAAATCAGCCCCAGCATTTT

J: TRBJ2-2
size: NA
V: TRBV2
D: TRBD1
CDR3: CASQLPPGTGGTGELFF
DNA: TGTGCCAGCCAGCTTCCCCCCGGGACAGGGGGCACCGGGGAGCTGTTTTTT

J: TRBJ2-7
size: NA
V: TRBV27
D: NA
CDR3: CASSSPGAEQYF
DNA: TGTGCCAGCAGTTCCCCAGGGGCCGAGCAGTACTTC

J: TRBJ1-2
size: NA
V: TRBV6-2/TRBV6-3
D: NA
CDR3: CASSFGGAYGYTF
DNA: TGTGCCAGCAGTTTTGGAGGGGCGTATGGCTACACCTTC

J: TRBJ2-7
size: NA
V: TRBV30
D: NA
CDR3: CAGSVRSPYEQYF
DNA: TGTGCCGGGTCCGTGAGGTCCCCCTACGAGCAGTACTTC

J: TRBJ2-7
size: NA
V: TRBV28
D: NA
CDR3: CASSPAGQGTRGPEQYF
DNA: TGTGCCAGCAGCCCGGCTGGACAGGGGACTAGAGGTCCCGAGCAGTACTTC

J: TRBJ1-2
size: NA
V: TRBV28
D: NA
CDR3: CASSLSPQYGYTF
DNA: TGTGCCAGCAGTTTATCCCCCCAGTATGGCTACACCTTC

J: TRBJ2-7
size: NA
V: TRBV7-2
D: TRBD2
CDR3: CASSLALAGVSYEQYF
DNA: TGTGCCAGCAGCTTAGCGCTAGCGGGAGTTAGTTACGAGCAGTACTTC